This TCR beta chain came from a study of graft-versus-host responses after intestinal transplantation (dated by TCRdb to about 2021). Background for the entire study: Multivisceral, liver-intestinal, or isolated intestinal transplants were received by the recipients. Every recipient was given anti-thymocyte globulin induction, then maintenance tacrolimus and steroids for two to three years. After intestinal transplantation, graft-versus-host and host-versus-graft alloreactive T cell clones were followed in the graft, circulation and bone marrow using bulk TCR-beta CDR3 sequencing. Alloreactive clones were identified by sequencing pre-transplant mixed lymphocyte reaction products and comparing them with unstimulated pre-transplant donor and recipient T cells. The cohort enrolled some 23 intestinal transplant recipients, one of whom was a retransplant, and a few patients without pretransplant specimens were excluded. A peak of at least 4% donor T cells among recipient peripheral blood mononuclear cells was the definition used for donor T cell macrochimerism. Instead of going to the commercial service, samples from three later patients were sequenced in-house on an Illumina MiSeq and processed with MiXCR. Beyond this particular receptor, the publication reports: Early after transplant, peak levels of circulating GvH clones were associated with declines in HvG clones. GvH clones were detected in recipient bone marrow, and some of these GvH clones were observed earlier in ileal mucosa or blood, consistent with an intestinal mucosal origin. High GvH to HvG T cell clonal ratios were observed in the allografts of patients with donor T cell macrochimerism. The relatively low number and heterogeneity of intestinal transplant patients limited the conclusions.

The CDR3 measures 15 amino acids from cysteine to phenylalanine. Only the CDR3 DNA stays, 45 bases, in frame from base 1. The germline V gene yields MGHRA for CDR1 and YSYEKL for CDR2. V is reduced by 6 bases and J by 5 bases, leaving a spacing of 20 bases between them. Notes on this clone: This clone's antigen is unknown. No base qualities exist here, and no much larger clone lies one base off it.

The library was generated by the immunoSEQ multiplex PCR assay. For most patients, genomic DNA was isolated using the Qiagen DNeasy Blood and Tissue Kit and was shipped frozen to Adaptive Biotechnologies for TCR sequencing. Adaptive Biotechnologies carried out high-throughput TCR-beta CDR3 sequencing of genomic DNA for most patients. From the authors' description of their analysis: Adaptive's ImmunoSEQ software was the source of the TCR sequencing data for 18 patients, while a few other patients were processed with MiXCR and VDJtools. CD4 versus CD8 sorting errors were corrected by removing sequences found in both subsets at a frequency ratio below 5:1. CDR3 nucleotide sequences shared between donor and recipient were removed because their origin could not be assigned. At least 2-fold expansion over unstimulated cells and a minimum CFSE-low frequency of 0.002% (template counts) or 0.001% (read counts) were required for clones to be classified as alloreactive. Clones detected in sequenced pre-transplant spleen, lymph node, or MLR CFSE-low populations of the donor or recipient were defined as mappable. The cumulative frequency of alloreactive clones was calculated as a percentage of all sequences, weighted by copy number. Held by TCRdb, this immuneACCESS table contains in-frame sequences only and omits some clones. Under half of the omission traces to an unresolved V gene where checked; the cause of the rest is unknown. For V, J and clone size, that table is used; D and trimming come from the DNA. This sample holds more than 85,000 clones; about 94% were observed only once. The ten largest clones capture around 0.49% of the sample.

According to the study, the label for this sample's time point signals: cells obtained before transplantation from donor or recipient. CD3+CD4+ and CD3+CD8+ populations were FACS-sorted from unstimulated pre-transplant donor and recipient cells taken from spleen or lymph nodes. The chain is encoded by TRBV4-1 joined to TRBJ2-7; TRBD2 is possibly the D segment (6 matching bases). This specimen was unstimulated CD8+ T cells sorted from spleen or lymph node cells, taken before intestinal transplant. The source is a human donor who received an intestinal transplant. The nucleotide sequence is TGCGCCAGCAGGGCAATAGCGGAAGTAGCGAACGAGCAGTACTTC. Translated, this gives CASRAIAEVANEQYF.